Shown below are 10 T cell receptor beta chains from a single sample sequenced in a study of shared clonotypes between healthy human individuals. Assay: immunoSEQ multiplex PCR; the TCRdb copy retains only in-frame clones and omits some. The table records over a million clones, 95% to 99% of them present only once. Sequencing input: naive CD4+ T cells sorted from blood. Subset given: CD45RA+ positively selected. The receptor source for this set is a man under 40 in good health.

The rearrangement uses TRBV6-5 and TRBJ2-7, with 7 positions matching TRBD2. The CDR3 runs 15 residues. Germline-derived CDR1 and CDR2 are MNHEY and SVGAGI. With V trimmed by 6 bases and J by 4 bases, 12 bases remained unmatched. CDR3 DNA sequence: TGTGCCAGCAGCCGTGGGGAGGGGCCCAATTACGAGCAGTACTTC. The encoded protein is CASSRGEGPNYEQYF.

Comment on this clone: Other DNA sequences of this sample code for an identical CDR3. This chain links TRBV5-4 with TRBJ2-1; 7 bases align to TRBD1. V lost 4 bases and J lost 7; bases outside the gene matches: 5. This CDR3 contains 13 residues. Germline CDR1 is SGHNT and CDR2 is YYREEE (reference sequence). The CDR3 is CASSLDRSNEQFF. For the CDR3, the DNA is TGTGCCAGCAGCCTGGACAGGAGTAATGAGCAGTTCTTC.

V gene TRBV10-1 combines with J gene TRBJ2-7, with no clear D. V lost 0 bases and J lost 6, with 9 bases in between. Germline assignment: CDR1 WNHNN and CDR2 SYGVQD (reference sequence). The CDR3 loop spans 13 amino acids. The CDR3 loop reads CASSESVGGEQYF. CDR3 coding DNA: TGCGCCAGCAGTGAGTCAGTAGGCGGCGAGCAGTACTTC.

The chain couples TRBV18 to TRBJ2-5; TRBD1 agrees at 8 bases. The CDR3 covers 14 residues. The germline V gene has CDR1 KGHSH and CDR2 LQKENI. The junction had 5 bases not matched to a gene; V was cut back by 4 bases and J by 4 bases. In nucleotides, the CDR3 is TGTGCCAGCTCACTCGGGACAGGCCGAGAGACCCAGTACTTC. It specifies CASSLGTGRETQYF.

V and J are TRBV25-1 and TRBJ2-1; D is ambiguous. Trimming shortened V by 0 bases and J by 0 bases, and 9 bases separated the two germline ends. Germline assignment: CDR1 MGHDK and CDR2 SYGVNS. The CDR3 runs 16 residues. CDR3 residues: CASSEYQVSSYNEQFF. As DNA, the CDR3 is TGTGCCAGCAGTGAATATCAGGTATCCTCCTACAATGAGCAGTTCTTC.

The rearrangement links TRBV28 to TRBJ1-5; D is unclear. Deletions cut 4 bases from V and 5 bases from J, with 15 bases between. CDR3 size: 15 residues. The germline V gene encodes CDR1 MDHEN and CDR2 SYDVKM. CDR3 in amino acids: CASSSIRARDQPQHF. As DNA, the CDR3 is TGTGCCAGCAGTTCAATCCGGGCGAGGGATCAGCCCCAGCATTTT.

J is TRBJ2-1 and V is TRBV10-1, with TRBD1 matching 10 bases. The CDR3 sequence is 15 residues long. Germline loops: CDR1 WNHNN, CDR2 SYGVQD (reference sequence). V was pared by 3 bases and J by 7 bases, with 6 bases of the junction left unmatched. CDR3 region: CASSDGTGARNEQFF. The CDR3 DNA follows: TGCGCCAGCAGTGATGGGACAGGGGCCAGAAATGAGCAGTTCTTC.

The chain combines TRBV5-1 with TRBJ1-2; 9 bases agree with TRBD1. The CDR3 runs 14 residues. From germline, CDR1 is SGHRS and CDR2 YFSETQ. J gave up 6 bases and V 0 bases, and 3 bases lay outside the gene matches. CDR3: CASSLGTGEHGYTF. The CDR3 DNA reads TGCGCCAGCAGCTTGGGGACAGGGGAGCATGGCTACACCTTC.

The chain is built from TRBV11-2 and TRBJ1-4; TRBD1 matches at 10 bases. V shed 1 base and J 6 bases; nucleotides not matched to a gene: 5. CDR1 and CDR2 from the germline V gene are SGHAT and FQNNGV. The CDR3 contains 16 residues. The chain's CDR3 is CASSLGRQGAHEKLFF. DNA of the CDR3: TGTGCCAGCAGCTTAGGACGACAGGGGGCGCATGAAAAACTGTTTTTT.

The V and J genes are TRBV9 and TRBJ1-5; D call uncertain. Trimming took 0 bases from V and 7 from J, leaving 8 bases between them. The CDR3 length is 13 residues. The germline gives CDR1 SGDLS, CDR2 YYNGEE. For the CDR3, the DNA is TGTGCCAGCAGCGTAGATGCAGGACAGCCCCAGCATTTT. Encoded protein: CASSVDAGQPQHF.